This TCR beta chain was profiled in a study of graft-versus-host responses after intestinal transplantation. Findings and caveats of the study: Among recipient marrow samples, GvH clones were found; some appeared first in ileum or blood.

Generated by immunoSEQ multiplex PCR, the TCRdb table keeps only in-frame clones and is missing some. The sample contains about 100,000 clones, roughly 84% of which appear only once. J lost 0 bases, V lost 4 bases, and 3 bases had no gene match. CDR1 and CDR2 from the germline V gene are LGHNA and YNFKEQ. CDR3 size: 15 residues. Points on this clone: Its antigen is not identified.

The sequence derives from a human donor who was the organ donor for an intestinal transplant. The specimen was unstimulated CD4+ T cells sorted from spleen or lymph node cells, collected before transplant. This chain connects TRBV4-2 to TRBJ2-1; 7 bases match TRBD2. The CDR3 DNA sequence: TGTGCCAGCAGCCCTCCGGGGGGCTCCTACAATGAGCAGTTCTTC. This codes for CASSPPGGSYNEQFF.